This T cell receptor beta chain was sequenced in a study of T cell responses to AZD1222 COVID-19 vaccine. There are 16 residues in the CDR3. The junction had 2 bases not matched to a gene; V was cut back by 3 bases and J by 2 bases. CDR1 is KGHSH, CDR2 LQKENI, per germline. This clone was recorded once. Its antigen is unidentified. Whole-study findings and limits: All repertoire sampling was performed exclusively after the peak T cell response.

Only in-frame clones appear in the TCRdb table, and some are missing; sequencing was by immunoSEQ multiplex PCR. The table includes around 120,000 clones, approximately 90% detected once. The chain uses TRBV18 and TRBJ2-5; 14 bases align to TRBD2. This clonotype was obtained from an adult in good health. Sequences were derived from peripheral blood, sampled on day 0 of AZD1222 vaccination. The CDR3 bases are TGTGCCAGCTCACCGCGACTAGCGGGGGGGCAAGAGACCCAGTACTTC. This translates into CASSPRLAGGQETQYF.